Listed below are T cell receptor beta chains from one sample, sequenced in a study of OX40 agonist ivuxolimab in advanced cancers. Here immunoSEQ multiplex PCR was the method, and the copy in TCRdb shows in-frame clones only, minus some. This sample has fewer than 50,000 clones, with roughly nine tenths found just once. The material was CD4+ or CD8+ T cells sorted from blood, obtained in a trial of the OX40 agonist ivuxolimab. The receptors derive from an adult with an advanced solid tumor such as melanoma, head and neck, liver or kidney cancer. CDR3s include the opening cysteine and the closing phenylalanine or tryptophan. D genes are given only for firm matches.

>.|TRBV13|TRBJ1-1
TGTGCCAGCAGGGGCTCAGACACTGAAGCTTTCTTT
CASRGSDTEAFF
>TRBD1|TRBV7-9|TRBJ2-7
TGTGCCAGCAGTTACTTTGAAGGAGGGGGACAGGGGTCCTACGAGCAGTACTTC
CASSYFEGGGQGSYEQYF
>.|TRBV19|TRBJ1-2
TGTGCCAGTAGCGACCGAGGCTTGGGGTATGGCTACACCTTC
CASSDRGLGYGYTF
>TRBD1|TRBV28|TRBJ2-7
TGTGCCAGCAGCCTGGACAGGGCTCCCTCCGAGCAGTACTTC
CASSLDRAPSEQYF
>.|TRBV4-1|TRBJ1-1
TGCGCCAGCAGTAATCGGGGGACTGAAGCTTTCTTT
CASSNRGTEAFF
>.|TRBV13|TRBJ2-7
TGTGCCAGCAGGGTCGAAGACGAGCAGTACTTC
CASRVEDEQYF
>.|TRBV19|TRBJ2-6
TGTGCCAGTAGTACCGGACGCTTCTCTGGGGCCAACGTCCTGACTTTC
CASSTGRFSGANVLTF
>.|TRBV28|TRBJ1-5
TGTGCCAGCAGTAATCAACAGTCGAGCAATCAGCCCCAGCATTTT
CASSNQQSSNQPQHF
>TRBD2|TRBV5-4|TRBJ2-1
TGTGCCAGCAGCTTGGCAGCGGGAGGGCTACCTACGAGCTACAATGAGCAGTTCTTC
CASSLAAGGLPTSYNEQFF
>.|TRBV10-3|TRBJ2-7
TGTGCCATCAGTGGGGCACAGGGCCAGTCCTACGAGCAGTACTTC
CAISGAQGQSYEQYF
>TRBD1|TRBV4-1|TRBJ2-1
TGCGCCAGCAGCTTAAGGGGGCCCACTTTAGGTGAGCAGTTCTTC
CASSLRGPTLGEQFF